This T cell receptor beta chain is from a study of cytomegalovirus exposure and HLA in healthy donors. Study background: Earlier findings included more than 95 million unique TCR beta sequences obtained from around 180 million T cells. Researchers found that about four fifths of under 450 genotyped donors fell within the Caucasian-associated ancestry cluster.

The CDR3 extends over 13 amino acids. The germline gives CDR1 SGHDN, CDR2 FVKESK. The V gene lost 4 bases and the J gene lost 3 bases, with 6 bases spanning the gap. The PCR made use of 60 Vbeta and 13 Jbeta primers. Per the original data handling: Unique TCR beta chains numbered approximately 76 million in a later analysis, with around 12 million shared. Sequencing was performed with immunoSEQ multiplex PCR; in TCRdb, only in-frame clones are kept and a portion is missing. The V and J calls and clone size are taken from that table; D and trimming were inferred from the DNA. The profile covers 90,000 to 150,000 clones, with 60% to 75% appearing a single time and roughly 3% taken by the ten largest.

The sample taken for sequencing was PBMCs. The chain employs TRBV14 and TRBJ2-2, with no clear D. The sequence came from a woman between 40 and 50 years old in good health and CMV-seropositive. CDR3 protein: CASSLTDTGELFF. For the CDR3, the DNA is TGTGCCAGCAGCCTAACAGACACCGGGGAGCTGTTTTTT.